These 10 T cell receptor beta chains were sequenced from one sample in a study of identifying expanded T cells in peripheral blood. Here immunoSEQ multiplex PCR was the method, and the copy in TCRdb shows in-frame clones only, minus some. The repertoire holds about 98,000 clones, with about 91% as singletons. Sequencing was performed on blood. These receptors came from a person between 18 and 69 years old in good health.

This rearrangement joins TRBV7-2 to TRBJ2-3; 10 bases agree with TRBD1. Germline CDR1 is SGHTA and CDR2 is FQGNSA. This CDR3 is built from 16 residues. V was clipped by 1 base and J by 3 bases; unmatched bases: 4. CDR3 region: CASSLVGTGVTDTQYF. The CDR3 DNA reads as TGTGCCAGCAGCTTAGTCGGGACAGGGGTGACAGATACGCAGTATTTT.

A single count supports this clone. The chain recombines TRBV28 with TRBJ2-7; D ambiguous. Deletions cut 5 bases from V and 5 bases from J, with 7 bases between. Germline CDR1 is MDHEN and CDR2 is SYDVKM. The CDR3 has 11 residues. CDR3 DNA sequence: TGTGCCAGCAGTCTAACAAACGAGCAGTACTTC. This gives the protein CASSLTNEQYF.

The V call is TRBV5-1, the J call TRBJ1-1, with D possibly TRBD1 on 5 matching bases. CDR1 and CDR2 (germline): SGHRS, YFSETQ. There are 16 residues in the CDR3. Trimming removed 0 bases at V and 1 base at J, with 13 bases between. Here the CDR3 DNA reads TGCGCCAGCAGCTTGGGGTGGGGCAGACAGAACACTGAAGCTTTCTTT. Protein: CASSLGWGRQNTEAFF.

The CDR3 nucleotides are TGCGCCAGCAGTTATCAGGGGGCCGGGACTAGCTGGGAGCAGTTCTTC. It encodes CASSYQGAGTSWEQFF. The chain is built from TRBV5-1 and TRBJ2-1; a possible D gene is TRBD2 (9 bases). Germline CDR1 is SGHRS and CDR2 is YFSETQ. The V and J ends lost 5 bases and 10 bases respectively, with 25 bases between them. This CDR3 spans 16 amino acids.

This rearrangement joins TRBV18 to TRBJ2-2; D remains unclear. The germline V gene encodes CDR1 KGHSH and CDR2 LQKENI. The CDR3 totals 15 residues. V lost 0 bases and J lost 1, with 6 bases in between. The CDR3 sequence: CASSPPVGNTGELFF. CDR3 DNA: TGTGCCAGCTCACCACCGGTAGGGAACACCGGGGAGCTGTTTTTT.

About this clone itself: Other nucleotide sequences from this sample produce the same CDR3. V gene TRBV5-1 combines with J gene TRBJ1-3; no clear D. Per germline, CDR1 SGHRS and CDR2 YFSETQ. Trimming took off 0 bases at V and 0 bases at J, with 4 bases between the two ends. CDR3 length: 14 amino acids. CDR3 amino acids: CASSLASSGNTIYF. CDR3 in DNA: TGCGCCAGCAGCTTGGCCAGCTCTGGAAACACCATATATTTT.

This clone appeared a few times. CDR3 in amino acids: CASSQGYDGRGYNEQFF. CDR3 DNA: TGTGCCAGCAGCCAAGGATATGACGGGAGAGGGTACAATGAGCAGTTCTTC. The chain is built from TRBV4-2 and TRBJ2-1; D is perhaps TRBD2 (6 bases). Germline lookup yields CDR1 LGHNA and CDR2 YNFKEQ. V dropped 1 base and J dropped 4 bases, with 17 bases sitting between them. This CDR3 spans 17 amino acids.

The J gene is TRBJ2-1, the V gene TRBV28; 11 nucleotides match TRBD2. The CDR3 runs 16 residues. Germline lookup yields CDR1 MDHEN and CDR2 SYDVKM. Trimming took 2 bases from V and 5 from J; bases not matched to a gene: 5. The CDR3 coding sequence is TGTGCCAGCAGTTTACCTAGCGGGAGGCTGAACAATGAGCAGTTCTTC. Its translation is CASSLPSGRLNNEQFF.

This chain connects TRBV6-6 to TRBJ2-7; D is unclear. This CDR3 spans 14 amino acids. Germline V gene data show CDR1 as MNHNY and CDR2 as SVGAGI (reference sequence). The CDR3 DNA reads as TGTGTCACACGGTCCCCCAGCGAGGCCTACGAGCAGTACTTC. This encodes CVTRSPSEAYEQYF.

V usage is TRBV28 and J usage is TRBJ1-4, with D possibly being TRBD1 (6 bases). Deletions cut 10 bases from V and 1 base from J, with 16 bases between. The germline gives CDR1 MDHEN, CDR2 SYDVKM. This CDR3 region has 15 residues. CDR3 loop: CAIQGQDITNEKLFF. For the CDR3, the DNA is TGTGCCATCCAGGGGCAGGACATAACTAATGAAAAACTGTTTTTT.